These 11 T cell receptor beta chains were sequenced from one sample in a study of T cell repertoires in cytomegalovirus infection. TCRdb called the reads again in MiXCR, with one record for every CDR3 protein. The table has approximately 750,000 distinct CDR3 sequences, 35% to 45% seen once. Sequenced sample: PBMCs. The receptors stem from a human donor in good health (CMV status not recorded). Some clones in this sample may be carry-over from other donors' samples.

This chain links TRBV4-1 with TRBJ2-7; TRBD1 aligns across 9 bases. Per germline, CDR1 MGHRA and CDR2 YSYEKL. Trimming took 0 bases from V and 3 from J; bases not matched to a gene: 0. The CDR3 loop spans 14 amino acids. CDR3 sequence: CASSQEGQGYEQYF. The CDR3 DNA is TGCGCCAGCAGCCAAGAGGGACAGGGCTACGAGCAGTACTTC.

The J gene is TRBJ2-7, the V gene TRBV27; D is undetermined. In germline, CDR1 is MNHEY, CDR2 SMNVEV (reference sequence). This CDR3 contains 18 residues. The ends were cut back, 4 bases at V and 0 bases at J, with 22 bases in the middle. CDR3 region: CASSSPPRATGNSYEQYF. The DNA for the CDR3 is TGTGCCAGCAGTTCCCCACCCCGGGCGACCGGAAACTCCTACGAGCAGTACTTC.

The chain uses TRBV5-6 and TRBJ1-2; D not resolved. The V gene's germline CDR1 is SGHDT and CDR2 YYEEEE. Trimming stripped 2 bases from V and 6 bases from J, with 11 bases between. This CDR3 spans 13 amino acids. The DNA of the CDR3 is TGTGCCAGCAGCTTTGGGAATCCGGATGGCTACACCTTC. Encoded protein: CASSFGNPDGYTF.

This clonotype was detected only a few times. J is TRBJ2-7 and V is TRBV28, with D possibly being TRBD1 (7 bases). Germline-derived CDR1 and CDR2 are MDHEN and SYDVKM. The length of the CDR3 is 14 residues. V gave up 4 bases and J gave up 2 bases, with 12 bases separating them. CDR3 amino acids: CASSYTGEAYEQYF. The CDR3 DNA reads TGTGCCAGCAGTTACACAGGGGAGGCCTACGAGCAGTACTTC.

To note about this clonotype: A much larger clone is a single base away; this may be a read error. V and J are TRBV7-9 and TRBJ2-3; D is perhaps TRBD2 (6 bases). Per germline, CDR1 SEHNR and CDR2 FQNEAQ (reference sequence). The CDR3 contains 14 residues. CDR3 in DNA: TGTGCCCGCAGCTTTCGCGGGAACACAGATACGCAGTATTTT. Residues: CARSFRGNTDTQYF.

The rearrangement links TRBV27 to TRBJ2-1, with unresolved D. The germline CDR1 and CDR2 sequences are MNHEY and SMNVEV (reference sequence). This CDR3 region has 15 residues. With 4 bases removed from V and 0 bases from J, the gap between germline ends came to 10 bases. The DNA of the CDR3 is TGTGCCAGCAGTTCCGGTTCTAGCTCCTACAATGAGCAGTTCTTC. Amino acid sequence: CASSSGSSSYNEQFF.

The rearrangement joins TRBV6-2 or TRBV6-3 to TRBJ2-5; TRBD2 aligns across 11 bases. The CDR3 loop spans 16 amino acids. Germline V gene sequence: CDR1 MNHEY, CDR2 SVGEGT. Losses at the gene ends were 0 bases for V and 5 bases for J; bases not matched to a gene: 5. The CDR3 spells CASSYSSGRAIETQYF. The CDR3 DNA follows: TGTGCCAGCAGTTACTCTAGCGGGAGGGCCATCGAGACCCAGTACTTC.

The chain uses TRBV7-2 and TRBJ2-1; the D call may be TRBD1 or TRBD2 (5 bases each). The CDR3 has 17 residues. The V gene lost 5 bases and the J gene lost 8 bases, with 25 bases spanning the gap. Per the germline V gene, CDR1 is SGHTA and CDR2 is FQGNSA. CDR3 amino acids: CASSGTDQVDIFDEQFF. In DNA, the CDR3 is TGTGCCAGCAGCGGGACCGACCAGGTCGATATTTTCGATGAGCAGTTCTTC.

This clonotype was observed a handful of times. The chain combines TRBV19 with TRBJ1-2; no definite D call. CDR3 length: 16 amino acids. Germline V gene data show CDR1 as LNHDA and CDR2 as SQIVND (reference sequence). The V end was cut by 10 bases, the J end by 0 bases, with 21 bases between. The DNA of the CDR3 is TGTGCCACCCAAATTGACTCCTTCTCTTCTAACTATGGCTACACCTTC. The encoded protein is CATQIDSFSSNYGYTF.

The gene calls are TRBV30 and TRBJ2-6, with D unclear. The V and J ends lost 2 bases and 1 base respectively, with 12 bases between them. The CDR3 spans 16 residues. In germline, CDR1 is GTSNPN, CDR2 SVGIG (reference sequence). The CDR3 DNA is TGTGCCTGGAGTAACCCTTGGACGTCTGGGGCCAACGTCCTGACTTTC. Protein sequence: CAWSNPWTSGANVLTF.

This clonotype was seen ten or more times. This chain connects TRBV7-2 to TRBJ2-7; 11 bases map to TRBD2. Germline lookup yields CDR1 SGHTA and CDR2 FQGNSA. The CDR3 has 15 amino acids. Germline trimming cut 4 bases from V and 6 bases from J; bases unmatched to any gene: 8. CDR3 DNA sequence: TGTGCCAGCAGCTCCACTAGCGGGAGCGACTCCGAGCAGTACTTC. Its translation is CASSSTSGSDSEQYF.